These T cell receptor beta chains were read from a single sample in a study of technical replicates of blood from several donors. The assay was immunoSEQ multiplex PCR, and TCRdb's table has in-frame clones only and misses some. Of about 68,000 clones listed, roughly 97% are singletons. Sequencing input: T cells isolated from PBMCs. Receptors were obtained from a human donor in good health. CDR3s include the opening cysteine and the closing phenylalanine or tryptophan. The D gene is left open where the match is weak. Clone size is given for some rows only: seen once, a few or many times, or a class if the clone is expanded.

D: TRBD1
J: TRBJ1-2
size: NA
V: TRBV28
DNA: TGTGCCAGCAGGGTATCAGGGGGCGAGGTTGGCTACACCTTC
CDR3: CASRVSGGEVGYTF

D: NA
J: TRBJ2-7
size: NA
V: TRBV14
DNA: TGTGCCAGCAGCCCCCCGGGATGGTCCTACGAGCAGTACTTC
CDR3: CASSPPGWSYEQYF

D: NA
J: TRBJ2-7
size: NA
V: TRBV5-1
DNA: TGCGCCAGCAGCTTAGAGGCAGGGGTTAACTACGAGCAGTACTTC
CDR3: CASSLEAGVNYEQYF

D: NA
J: TRBJ1-2
size: NA
V: TRBV11-3
DNA: TGTGCCAGCAGCTTAGAGCCCACAGGGTATACTGGCTACACCTTC
CDR3: CASSLEPTGYTGYTF

D: NA
J: TRBJ2-7
size: NA
V: TRBV10-3
DNA: TGTGCCATCAGTGAGTCGGACGGGAGAGGCTACGAGCAGTACTTC
CDR3: CAISESDGRGYEQYF

D: NA
J: TRBJ2-7
size: few
V: TRBV6-6
DNA: TGTGCCAGCAGGAGGAGGGACGAGCAGTACTTC
CDR3: CASRRRDEQYF

D: TRBD1
J: TRBJ2-5
size: few
V: TRBV2
DNA: TGTGCCAGCCGGACAGGCCTCCAAGAGACCCAGTACTTC
CDR3: CASRTGLQETQYF

D: NA
J: TRBJ1-4
size: NA
V: TRBV19
DNA: TGTGCCAGTAGTCACGGGGTGACACCTAATGAAAAACTGTTTTTT
CDR3: CASSHGVTPNEKLFF

D: NA
J: TRBJ1-4
size: NA
V: TRBV9
DNA: TGTGCCAGCTCAGGATTAAATGAAAAACTGTTTTTT
CDR3: CASSGLNEKLFF

D: NA
J: TRBJ1-1
size: NA
V: TRBV2
DNA: TGTGCCAGCAGTGAAGACCCAGCGCCCAACACTGAAGCTTTCTTT
CDR3: CASSEDPAPNTEAFF

D: NA
J: TRBJ1-3
size: NA
V: TRBV13
DNA: TGTGCCAGCAGCTTAAGACAGGAGAGCTCTGGAAACACCATATATTTT
CDR3: CASSLRQESSGNTIYF

D: NA
J: TRBJ1-3
size: NA
V: TRBV7-9
DNA: TGTGCCAGCAGCTTAAACAGAGACTCTGGAAACACCATATATTTT
CDR3: CASSLNRDSGNTIYF